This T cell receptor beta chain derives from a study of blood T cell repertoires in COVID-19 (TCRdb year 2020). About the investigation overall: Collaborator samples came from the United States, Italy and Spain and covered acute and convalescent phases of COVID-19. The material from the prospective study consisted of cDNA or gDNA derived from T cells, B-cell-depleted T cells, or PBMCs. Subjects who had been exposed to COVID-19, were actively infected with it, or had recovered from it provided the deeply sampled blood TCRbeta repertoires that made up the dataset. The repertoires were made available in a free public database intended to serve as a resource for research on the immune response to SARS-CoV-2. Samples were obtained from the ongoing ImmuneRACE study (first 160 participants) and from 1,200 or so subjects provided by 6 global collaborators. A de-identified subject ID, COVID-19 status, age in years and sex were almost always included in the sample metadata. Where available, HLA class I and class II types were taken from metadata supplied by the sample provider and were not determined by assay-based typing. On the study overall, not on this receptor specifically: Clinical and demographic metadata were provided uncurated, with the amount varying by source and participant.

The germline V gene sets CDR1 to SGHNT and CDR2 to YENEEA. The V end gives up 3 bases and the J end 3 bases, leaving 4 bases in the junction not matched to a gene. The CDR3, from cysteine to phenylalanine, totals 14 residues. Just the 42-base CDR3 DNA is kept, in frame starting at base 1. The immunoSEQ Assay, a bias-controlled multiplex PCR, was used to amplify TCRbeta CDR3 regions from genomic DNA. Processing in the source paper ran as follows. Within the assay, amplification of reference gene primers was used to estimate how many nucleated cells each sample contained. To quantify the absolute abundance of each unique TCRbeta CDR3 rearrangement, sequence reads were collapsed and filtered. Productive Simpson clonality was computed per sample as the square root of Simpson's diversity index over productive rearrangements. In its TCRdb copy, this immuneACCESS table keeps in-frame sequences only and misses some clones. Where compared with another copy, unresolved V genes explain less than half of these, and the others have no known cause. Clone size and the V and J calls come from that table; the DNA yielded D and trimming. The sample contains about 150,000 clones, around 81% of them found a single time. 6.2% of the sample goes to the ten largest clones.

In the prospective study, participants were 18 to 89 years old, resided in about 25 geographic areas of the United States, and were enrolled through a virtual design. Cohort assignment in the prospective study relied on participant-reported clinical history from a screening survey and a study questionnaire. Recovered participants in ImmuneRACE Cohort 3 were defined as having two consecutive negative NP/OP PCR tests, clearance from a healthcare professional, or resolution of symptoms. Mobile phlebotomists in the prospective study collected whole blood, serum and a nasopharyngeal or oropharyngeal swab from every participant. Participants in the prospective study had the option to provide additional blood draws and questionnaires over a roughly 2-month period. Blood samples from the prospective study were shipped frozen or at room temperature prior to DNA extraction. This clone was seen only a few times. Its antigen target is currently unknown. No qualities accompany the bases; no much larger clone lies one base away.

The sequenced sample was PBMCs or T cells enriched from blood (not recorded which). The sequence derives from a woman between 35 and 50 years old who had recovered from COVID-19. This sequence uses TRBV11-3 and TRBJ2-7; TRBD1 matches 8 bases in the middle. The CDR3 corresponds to CASSFSDRGYEQYF. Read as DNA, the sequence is TGTGCCAGCAGCTTTTCCGACAGGGGCTACGAGCAGTACTTC.